These 27 T cell receptor beta chains were all obtained from the same sample, sequenced in a study of cytotoxic CD8 clonotypes in ibrutinib-treated CLL. The protocol was immunoSEQ multiplex PCR, while the TCRdb copy is restricted to in-frame clones and leaves out a portion. The sample comprises some 8,000 clones, 70% to 85% of which are singletons, and 3.8% rests with the top ten. The sequenced sample was PBMCs, obtained before ibrutinib treatment. Receptors originate from a human donor with chronic lymphocytic leukemia.

This clone is termed medium-sized. This CDR3 is CASSPSGTGAGETQYF. As DNA, the CDR3 is TGTGCCAGCAGCCCCTCCGGGACAGGGGCGGGAGAGACCCAGTACTTC. The genes are TRBV7-3 and TRBJ2-5, with TRBD1 matching 10 bases. The CDR3 loop spans 16 amino acids. After removal of 5 bases from V and 4 bases from J, the junction contained 10 bases not matched to a gene. The germline CDR1 and CDR2 sequences are SGHTA and FQGTGA.

The chain uses TRBV11-2 and TRBJ2-2; 8 bases are a match to TRBD1. This CDR3 is built from 16 residues. V lost 1 base, J lost 4 bases, and 5 bases stayed unmatched. Germline values: CDR1 SGHAT, CDR2 FQNNGV. In nucleotides, the CDR3 is TGTGCCAGCAGCTTAGCTCGGACAGGGCCCACCGGGGAGCTGTTTTTT. Amino acid sequence: CASSLARTGPTGELFF.

This chain joins TRBV19 and TRBJ1-1; 7 bases align to TRBD1. Germline-derived CDR1 and CDR2 are LNHDA and SQIVND (reference sequence). This CDR3 region has 17 residues. Germline trimming cut 1 base from V and 4 bases from J; bases unmatched to any gene: 12. The CDR3 coding sequence is TGTGCCAGTAGTATAGCGGCTCGGACAGGAAAGGGCACTGAAGCTTTCTTT. Translated, it gives CASSIAARTGKGTEAFF.

The chain combines TRBV5-4 with TRBJ2-1, with no clear D. The CDR3 sequence is 14 residues long. With 6 bases removed from V and 1 base from J, the gap between germline ends came to 11 bases. Germline-derived CDR1 and CDR2 are SGHNT and YYREEE (reference sequence). CDR3 DNA sequence: TGTGCCAGCAACGTGAGAGGTTCCTACAATGAGCAGTTCTTC. This gives the protein CASNVRGSYNEQFF.

The table lists this clone with a few counts. V and J are TRBV7-9 and TRBJ2-7; D may be TRBD1 (5 bases). V lost 5 bases, J lost 0 bases, and 14 bases lay in between. Germline V gene lookup returns CDR1 SEHNR and CDR2 FQNEAQ (reference sequence). The CDR3 is 15 amino acids. CDR3 nucleotides: TGTGCCAGCAGCCCACAGGCGGTGAGCTCCTACGAGCAGTACTTC. Its protein product is CASSPQAVSSYEQYF.

J is TRBJ2-3 and V is TRBV5-1; D gene ambiguous. This CDR3 is built from 15 residues. The germline CDR1 and CDR2 sequences are SGHRS and YFSETQ. V lost 0 bases to trimming and J lost 0 bases, with 8 bases between them. The CDR3 DNA follows: TGCGCCAGCAGCTTGGAGCAGCCCAGCACAGATACGCAGTATTTT. This codes for CASSLEQPSTDTQYF.

The chain couples TRBV28 to TRBJ2-7; D could derive from TRBD1 or TRBD2 (5 bases each). The CDR3 runs 15 residues. The germline V gene encodes CDR1 MDHEN and CDR2 SYDVKM. The V gene lost 6 bases and the J gene lost 4 bases, with 19 bases spanning the gap. CDR3 bases: TGTGCCAGCAGCTCGCCGGGGCAAAGGCGTTACGAGCAGTACTTC. Translating gives CASSSPGQRRYEQYF.

The chain employs TRBV27 and TRBJ2-7; TRBD2 is a possible D gene (5 bases). V dropped 4 bases and J dropped 4 bases, with 20 bases sitting between them. The length of the CDR3 is 16 residues. Germline values: CDR1 MNHEY, CDR2 SMNVEV (reference sequence). For the CDR3, the DNA is TGTGCCAGCAGTTCAATTCTCCTGACTAACTCGTACGAGCAGTACTTC. Translating gives CASSSILLTNSYEQYF.

The gene calls are TRBV18 and TRBJ2-3, with TRBD2 as a possible D gene (6 bases). Trimming shortened V by 3 bases and J by 12 bases, and 10 bases separated the two germline ends. Germline V gives CDR1 KGHSH, CDR2 LQKENI. This CDR3 is built from 11 residues. The CDR3 DNA reads as TGTGCCAGCTCACCGGGACTCGGTCAGTATTTT. It translates to CASSPGLGQYF. The whole variable domain, filled in from reference TRBV18 and TRBJ2-3, reads NAGVMQNPRHLVRRRGQEARLRCSPMKGHSHVYWYRQLPEEGLKFMVYLQKENIIDESGMPKERFSAEFPKEGPSILRIQQVVRGDSAAYFCASSPGLGQYFGPGTRLTVL.

This clone occurred a few times. The chain combines TRBV28 with TRBJ2-2, with 13 bases fitting TRBD2. The CDR3 covers 17 residues. The V gene end was trimmed by 4 bases and the J gene end by 6 bases; junction bases not matched to a gene: 8. Germline V CDR1 and CDR2: MDHEN, SYDVKM. As DNA, the CDR3 is TGTGCCAGCAGTTCGTGGGAACTAGCGGGAGGGCCCGGGGAGCTGTTTTTT. This gives the protein CASSSWELAGGPGELFF.

This sequence joins TRBV6-4 and TRBJ2-1; 14 nucleotides match TRBD2. The CDR3 totals 15 residues. The germline V gene encodes CDR1 MRHNA and CDR2 SNTAGT. Trimming at V came to 3 bases and at J to 8 bases, leaving 3 bases not matched to a gene. Here the CDR3 reads CASSETSGGAHEQFF. The CDR3 nucleotides are TGTGCCAGCAGTGAGACTAGCGGGGGGGCCCATGAGCAGTTCTTC.

The CDR3 region is CASSFLITGGNTEAFF. For the CDR3, the DNA is TGTGCCAGCAGCTTTCTGATTACAGGGGGCAACACTGAAGCTTTCTTT. V is TRBV5-8 and J is TRBJ1-1, with 9 bases that match TRBD1. Germline-derived CDR1 and CDR2 are SGHTS and YDEGEE. Trimming removed 2 bases from V and 2 bases from J; junction bases left unmatched: 7. The CDR3 has 16 residues. The full variable domain, its missing parts supplied by reference TRBV5-8 and TRBJ1-1, is EAGVTQSPTHLIKTRGQQATLRCSPISGHTSVYWYQQALGLGLQFLLWYDEGEERNRGNFPPRFSGRQFPNYSSELNVNALELEDSALYLCASSFLITGGNTEAFFGQGTRLTVV.

This chain uses TRBV9 with TRBJ1-3; no definite D call. Germline V gene sequence: CDR1 SGDLS, CDR2 YYNGEE. The CDR3 has 16 amino acids. The germline V and J ends were trimmed by 5 bases and 1 base, with 16 bases remaining between them. Here the CDR3 reads CASSHARHKSGNTIYF. The CDR3 region has the DNA TGTGCCAGCAGTCATGCCAGGCACAAATCTGGAAACACCATATATTTT.

This chain links TRBV5-8 with TRBJ2-5; 8 positions agree with TRBD1. The CDR3 is 14 residues long. Germline CDR1 SGHTS, CDR2 YDEGEE. The junction had 5 bases not matched to a gene; V was cut back by 5 bases and J by 2 bases. CDR3 sequence (DNA): TGTGCCAGCAGGCTCCGGGACAGGCAAGAGACCCAGTACTTC. Translated, it gives CASRLRDRQETQYF.

CDR3 nucleotides: TGTGCCAGCACCTCGGCAGGGGGAGGTCGTGAAAAACTGTTTTTT. It encodes CASTSAGGGREKLFF. This chain connects TRBV6-6 to TRBJ1-4, with TRBD1 matching over 7 bases. The germline CDR1 and CDR2 sequences are MNHNY and SVGAGI (reference sequence). Trimming at V came to 7 bases and at J to 7 bases, leaving 12 bases not matched to a gene. The CDR3 is made up of 15 amino acids.

This clone was observed a handful of times. The rearrangement joins TRBV5-6 to TRBJ2-2, with 8 bases matching TRBD1. Germline CDR1 is SGHDT and CDR2 is YYEEEE. V was pared by 0 bases and J by 10 bases, with 14 bases of the junction left unmatched. The CDR3 is 17 residues long. The CDR3 nucleotides are TGTGCCAGCAGCTTGGCCGCGGGGATTCCAGGGGGCGAGGAGCTGTTTTTT. Translation: CASSLAAGIPGGEELFF.

V usage is TRBV5-6 and J usage is TRBJ2-2; 9 bases align to TRBD2. Germline-derived CDR1 and CDR2 are SGHDT and YYEEEE. V trimming: 3 bases; J trimming: 10 bases; junction bases outside the gene matches: 10. This CDR3 region has 15 residues. The chain's CDR3 is CASSSGGLAGPELFF. Written as DNA, the CDR3 is TGTGCCAGCAGCTCCGGTGGTCTAGCGGGGCCGGAGCTGTTTTTT.

The V gene is TRBV21-1, the J gene TRBJ2-7. TRBV21-1 constitutes a pseudogene. The CDR3 is made up of 12 amino acids. This chain's CDR3 is CARPEPSHEQYF. The CDR3 region has the DNA TGTGCCCGACCAGAGCCTTCTCACGAGCAGTACTTC.

About this clone: The DNA is left out, because the CDR3 cannot be placed on it with certainty; the CDR3 is given as TCRdb lists it. The chain uses TRBV6-1 and TRBJ1-2; the table's D call TRBD1 went unverified against the DNA. From its first to its last residue, the CDR3 has 15 amino acids. Germline V CDR1 and CDR2: MNHNS, SASEGT. The CDR3 here is CAAFLGGQGLYGCTF.

V is TRBV7-2 and J is TRBJ1-2, with D hard to call. Germline CDR1 reads SGHTA; CDR2 reads FQGNSA. This CDR3 spans 14 amino acids. V was cut by 5 bases and J by 4 bases, with 14 bases left in between. The CDR3 loop is CASSPRGGGYGYTF. For the CDR3, the DNA is TGTGCCAGCAGCCCCCGAGGAGGAGGCTATGGCTACACCTTC.

CDR3 DNA: TGTGCCAGCAGTCCAGGGACAGGTTACACCGGGGAGCTGTTTTTT. Translation: CASSPGTGYTGELFF. The chain combines TRBV28 with TRBJ2-2, with 8 bases fitting TRBD1. Unmatched junction bases numbered 5, after V lost 5 bases and J lost 3 bases. Germline loops: CDR1 MDHEN, CDR2 SYDVKM. The CDR3 has 15 residues.

This chain links TRBV4-3 with TRBJ2-2, with 14 positions matching TRBD2. The CDR3 extends over 18 amino acids. The V gene end was trimmed by 4 bases and the J gene end by 7 bases; junction bases not matched to a gene: 11. Germline lookup yields CDR1 LGHNA and CDR2 YSLEER. The CDR3 spells CASSRTGLAGGFRGELFF. The CDR3 DNA is TGCGCCAGCAGCCGGACAGGACTAGCGGGGGGTTTTCGCGGGGAGCTGTTTTTT.

The chain has TRBV5-1 and TRBJ2-7; 8 bases fit TRBD1. V gave up 1 base and J gave up 6 bases; unmatched junction bases: 18. This CDR3 contains 18 residues. The germline gives CDR1 SGHRS, CDR2 YFSETQ. Here the CDR3 DNA reads TGCGCCAGCAGCTTGCGTGACAGGGGTTTTCGTGGGTCGGGCGAGCAGTACTTC. Its protein is CASSLRDRGFRGSGEQYF.

J is TRBJ1-2 and V is TRBV19, with D uncertain. Germline CDR1 LNHDA, CDR2 SQIVND (reference sequence). Trimming removed 0 bases from V and 4 bases from J, with 12 bases in between. This CDR3 region has 15 residues. CDR3 bases: TGTGCCAGTAGTATAGATCGGTCCGGACTCTATGGCTACACCTTC. Protein: CASSIDRSGLYGYTF.

This rearrangement joins TRBV4-2 to TRBJ1-1; 7 bases map to TRBD1. V trimming: 3 bases; J trimming: 1 base; junction bases outside the gene matches: 5. In germline, CDR1 is LGHNA, CDR2 YNFKEQ. The CDR3 loop spans 15 amino acids. The CDR3: CASSQGDRENTEAFF. The CDR3 nucleotides are TGTGCCAGCAGCCAGGGAGACAGGGAGAACACTGAAGCTTTCTTT.

The chain couples TRBV29-1 to TRBJ1-1, with 7 bases lining up with TRBD1. This CDR3 is 13 amino acids long. With V trimmed by 7 bases and J by 1 base, 6 bases remained unmatched. Germline assignment: CDR1 SQVTM and CDR2 ANQGSEA. The CDR3, as DNA: TGCAGCGCAGCGGGACAGAGGAACACTGAAGCTTTCTTT. Translation: CSAAGQRNTEAFF.

This clone was counted a single time. The rearrangement joins TRBV7-2 to TRBJ2-7; 14 nucleotides line up with TRBD2. There are 17 residues in the CDR3. V lost 6 bases and J lost 4; bases outside the gene matches: 11. CDR1 is SGHTA and CDR2 is FQGNSA in the germline V gene. In nucleotides, the CDR3 is TGTGCCAGCAGTCCAATCGGGACTAGCGGGAGTTATTACGAGCAGTACTTC. Protein product: CASSPIGTSGSYYEQYF.